Following are 3 T cell receptor beta chains from one sample sequenced in a study of blood T cell repertoires in COVID-19. Profiling relied on immunoSEQ multiplex PCR, and the TCRdb table lists in-frame clones only, not all of them. The profile shows 95,000 to 150,000 clones, almost 90% of them singletons. The sample taken for sequencing was peripheral blood. The receptors derive from an older woman with COVID-19, enrolled during active disease.

In this sample, this clone turned up a few times. This chain connects TRBV10-1 to TRBJ1-1; D perhaps matches TRBD1 (6 bases). V dropped 7 bases and J dropped 1 base, with 13 bases sitting between them. The CDR3 totals 14 residues. Per the germline V gene, CDR1 is WNHNN and CDR2 is SYGVQD (reference sequence). The CDR3 here is CASNSDRRNTEAFF. The CDR3 bases are TGCGCCAGCAATTCGGACAGAAGGAACACTGAAGCTTTCTTT.

The chain uses TRBV11-3 and TRBJ2-2; a weak D match, TRBD2 (8 bases). Trimming stripped 5 bases from V and 6 bases from J, with 19 bases between. Germline loops: CDR1 SGHNT, CDR2 YENEEA. CDR3 size: 16 residues. The CDR3 coding sequence is TGTGCCAGCAGCCCGCAGGGGGGAGCGGGGGCCGGGGAGCTGTTTTTT. Its translation is CASSPQGGAGAGELFF.

The chain carries TRBV14 and TRBJ1-6; TRBD1 matches at 9 bases. In germline, CDR1 is SGHDN, CDR2 FVKESK. This CDR3 region has 13 residues. V lost 6 bases and J lost 9; bases outside the gene matches: 3. CDR3 region: CASRGTGISPLHF. In nucleotides, the CDR3 is TGTGCCAGCAGAGGGACAGGGATTTCACCCCTCCACTTT.